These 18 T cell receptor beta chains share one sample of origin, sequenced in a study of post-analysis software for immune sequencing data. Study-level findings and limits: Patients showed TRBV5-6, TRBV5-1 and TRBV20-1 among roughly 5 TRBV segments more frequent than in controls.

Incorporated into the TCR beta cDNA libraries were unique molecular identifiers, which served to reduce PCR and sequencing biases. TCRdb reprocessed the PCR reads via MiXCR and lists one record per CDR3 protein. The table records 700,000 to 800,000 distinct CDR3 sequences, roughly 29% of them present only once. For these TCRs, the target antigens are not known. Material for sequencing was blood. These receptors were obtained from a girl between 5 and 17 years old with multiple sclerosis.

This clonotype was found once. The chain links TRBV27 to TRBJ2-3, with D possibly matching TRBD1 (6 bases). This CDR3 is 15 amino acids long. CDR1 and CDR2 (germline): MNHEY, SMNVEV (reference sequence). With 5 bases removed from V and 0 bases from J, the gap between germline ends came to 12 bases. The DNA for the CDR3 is TGTGCCAGCAGTAACTCGGGACACAGCACAGATACGCAGTATTTT. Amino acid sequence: CASSNSGHSTDTQYF.

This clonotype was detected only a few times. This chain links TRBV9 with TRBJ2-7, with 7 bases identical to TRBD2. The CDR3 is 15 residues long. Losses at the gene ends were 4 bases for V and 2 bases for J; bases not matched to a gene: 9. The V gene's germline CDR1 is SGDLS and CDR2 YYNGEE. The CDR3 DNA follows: TGTGCCAGCAGCTCCAGCGGGAACGAGGCCTACGAGCAGTACTTC. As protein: CASSSSGNEAYEQYF.

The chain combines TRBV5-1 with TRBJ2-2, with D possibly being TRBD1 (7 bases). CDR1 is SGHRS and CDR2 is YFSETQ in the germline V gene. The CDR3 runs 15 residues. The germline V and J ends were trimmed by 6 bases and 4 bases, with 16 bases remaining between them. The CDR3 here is CASIQGGRGTGELFF. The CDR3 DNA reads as TGCGCCAGCATCCAGGGGGGCCGCGGCACCGGGGAGCTGTTTTTT.

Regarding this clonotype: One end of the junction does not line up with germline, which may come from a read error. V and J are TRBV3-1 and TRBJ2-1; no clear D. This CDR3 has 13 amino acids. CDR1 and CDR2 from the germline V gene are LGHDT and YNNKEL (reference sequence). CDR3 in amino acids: CAISQKSRDEQFF. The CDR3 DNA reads TGTGCCATCAGCCAAAAAAGTAGGGATGAGCAGTTCTTC.

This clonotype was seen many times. The CDR3 sequence is CSVREMGTYEQYF. In DNA form, the CDR3 reads TGCAGCGTGAGAGAGATGGGGACCTACGAGCAGTACTTC. This chain uses TRBV29-1 with TRBJ2-7; D call uncertain. The CDR3 runs to 13 residues. Germline V gives CDR1 SQVTM, CDR2 ANQGSEA. Trimming removed 6 bases from V and 2 bases from J, with 14 bases in between.

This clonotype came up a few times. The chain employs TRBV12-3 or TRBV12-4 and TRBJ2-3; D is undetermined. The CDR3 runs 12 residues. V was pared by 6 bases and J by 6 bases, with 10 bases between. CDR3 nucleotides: TGTGCCAGCAGGTCTCCTGGGGATACGCAGTATTTT. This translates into CASRSPGDTQYF.

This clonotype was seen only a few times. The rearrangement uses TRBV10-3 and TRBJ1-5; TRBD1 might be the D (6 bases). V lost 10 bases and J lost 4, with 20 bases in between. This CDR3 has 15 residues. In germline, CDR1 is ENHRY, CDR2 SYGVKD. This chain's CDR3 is CASAPNTGSNQPQHF. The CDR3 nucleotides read TGTGCCAGTGCCCCCAATACAGGGTCAAATCAGCCCCAGCATTTT.

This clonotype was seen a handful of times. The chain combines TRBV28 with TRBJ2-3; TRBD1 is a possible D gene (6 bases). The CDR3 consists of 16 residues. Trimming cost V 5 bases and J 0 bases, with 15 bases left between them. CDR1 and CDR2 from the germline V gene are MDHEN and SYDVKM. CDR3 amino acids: CASSAGQLISTDTQYF. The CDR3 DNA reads TGTGCCAGCAGTGCAGGACAGCTCATTAGCACAGATACGCAGTATTTT.

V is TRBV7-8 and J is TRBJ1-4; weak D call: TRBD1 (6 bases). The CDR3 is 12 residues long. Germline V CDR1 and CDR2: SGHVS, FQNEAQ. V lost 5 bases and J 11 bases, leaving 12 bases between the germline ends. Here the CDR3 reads CASSTGGGKLFF. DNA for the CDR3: TGTGCCAGCAGCACCGGGGGCGGGAAACTGTTTTTT.

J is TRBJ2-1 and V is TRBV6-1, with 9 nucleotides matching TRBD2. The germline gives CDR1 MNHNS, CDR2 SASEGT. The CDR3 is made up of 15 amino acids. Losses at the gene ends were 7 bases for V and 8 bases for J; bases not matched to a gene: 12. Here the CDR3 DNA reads TGTGCCAGCAAGCGGGGACTAGCCGGTTGGTATGAGCAGTTCTTC. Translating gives CASKRGLAGWYEQFF.

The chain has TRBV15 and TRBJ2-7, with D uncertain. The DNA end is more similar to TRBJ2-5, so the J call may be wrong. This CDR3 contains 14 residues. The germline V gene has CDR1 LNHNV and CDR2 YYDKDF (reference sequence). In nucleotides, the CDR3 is TGTGCCACCACTTCGGACCTGGGCCCAGAGACCCAGTACTTC. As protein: CATTSDLGPETQYF.

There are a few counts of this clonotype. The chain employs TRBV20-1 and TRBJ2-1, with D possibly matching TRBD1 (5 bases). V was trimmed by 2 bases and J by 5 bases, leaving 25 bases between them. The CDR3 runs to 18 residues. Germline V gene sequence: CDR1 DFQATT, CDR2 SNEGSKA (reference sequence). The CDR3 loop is CSARRRPQETEGDNEQFF. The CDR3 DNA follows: TGCAGTGCTAGACGGCGACCTCAGGAGACAGAAGGAGACAATGAGCAGTTCTTC.

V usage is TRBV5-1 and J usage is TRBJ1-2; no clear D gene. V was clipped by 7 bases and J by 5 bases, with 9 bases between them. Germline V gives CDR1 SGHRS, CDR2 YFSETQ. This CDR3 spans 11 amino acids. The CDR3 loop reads CASGDRYGYTF. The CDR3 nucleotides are TGCGCCAGCGGGGATCGATATGGCTACACCTTC.

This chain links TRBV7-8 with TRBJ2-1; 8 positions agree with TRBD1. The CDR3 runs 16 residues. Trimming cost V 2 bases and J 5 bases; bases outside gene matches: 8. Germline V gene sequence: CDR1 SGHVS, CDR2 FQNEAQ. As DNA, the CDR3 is TGTGCCAGCAGCTTATTAGGACTCAGGGGGCACAATGAGCAGTTCTTC. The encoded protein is CASSLLGLRGHNEQFF.

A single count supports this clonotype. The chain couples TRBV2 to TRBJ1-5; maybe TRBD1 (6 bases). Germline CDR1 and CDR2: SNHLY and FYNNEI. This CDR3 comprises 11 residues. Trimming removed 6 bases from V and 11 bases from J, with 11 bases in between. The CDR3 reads CASREGGAQHF. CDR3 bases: TGTGCCAGCAGGGAGGGGGGTGCCCAGCATTTT. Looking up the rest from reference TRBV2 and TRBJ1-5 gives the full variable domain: EPEVTQTPSHQVTQMGQEVILRCVPISNHLYFYWYRQILGQKVEFLVSFYNNEISEKSEIFDDQFSVERPDGSNFTLKIRSTKLEDSAMYFCASREGGAQHFGDGTRLSIL.

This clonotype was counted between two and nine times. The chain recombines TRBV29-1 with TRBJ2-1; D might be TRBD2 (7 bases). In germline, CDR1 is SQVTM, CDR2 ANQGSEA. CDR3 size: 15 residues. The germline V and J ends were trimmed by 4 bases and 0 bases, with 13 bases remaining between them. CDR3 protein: CSVGGGQYSYNEQFF. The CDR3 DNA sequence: TGCAGCGTTGGCGGGGGCCAATACTCCTACAATGAGCAGTTCTTC.

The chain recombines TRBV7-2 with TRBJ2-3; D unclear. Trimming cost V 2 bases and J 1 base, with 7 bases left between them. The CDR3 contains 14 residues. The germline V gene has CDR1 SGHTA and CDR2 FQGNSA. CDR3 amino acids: CASSLWVRTDTQYF. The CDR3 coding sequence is TGTGCCAGCAGCTTATGGGTCCGCACAGATACGCAGTATTTT. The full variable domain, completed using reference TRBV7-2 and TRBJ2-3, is GAGVSQSPSNKVTEKGKDVELRCDPISGHTALYWYRQSLGQGLEFLIYFQGNSAPDKSGLPSDRFSAERTGGSVSTLTIQRTQQEDSAVYLCASSLWVRTDTQYFGPGTRLTVL.

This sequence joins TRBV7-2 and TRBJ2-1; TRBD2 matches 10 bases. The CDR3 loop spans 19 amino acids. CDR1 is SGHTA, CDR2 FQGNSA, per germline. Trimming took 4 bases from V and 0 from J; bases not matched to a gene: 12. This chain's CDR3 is CASSSRRGASGSSYNEQFF. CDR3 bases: TGTGCCAGCAGCTCACGACGAGGTGCTAGCGGGAGCTCCTACAATGAGCAGTTCTTC.